One and the same sample provided the 20 T cell receptor beta chains below, sequenced in a study of blood T cell repertoires in COVID-19. Assay: immunoSEQ multiplex PCR; the TCRdb copy retains only in-frame clones and omits some. Of roughly 340,000 clones listed, about 87% are singletons. The source material was peripheral blood. The receptors originated from a woman aged 50 to 60 with COVID-19, enrolled during active disease.

This chain links TRBV6-6 with TRBJ1-1, with 8 bases lining up with TRBD1. Germline lookup yields CDR1 MNHNY and CDR2 SVGAGI (reference sequence). V trimming: 8 bases; J trimming: 2 bases; junction bases outside the gene matches: 10. The CDR3 sequence is 15 residues long. CDR3 sequence: CASLPRQGLNTEAFF. The CDR3 DNA reads as TGTGCCAGCCTCCCCCGACAGGGGTTAAACACTGAAGCTTTCTTT.

This chain links TRBV24-1 with TRBJ2-2; maybe TRBD1 (5 bases). The CDR3 runs to 15 residues. The germline V gene encodes CDR1 KGHDR and CDR2 SFDVKD. V was clipped by 9 bases and J by 2 bases, with 15 bases between them. The chain's CDR3 is CATRPSQGNTGELFF. Here the CDR3 DNA reads TGTGCCACCCGCCCAAGCCAGGGTAACACCGGGGAGCTGTTTTTT.

The count of this clone is one. The chain combines TRBV20-1 with TRBJ2-3; D is unresolved. The CDR3 is 14 residues long. V was pared by 3 bases and J by 1 base, with 11 bases between. Germline V gene lookup returns CDR1 DFQATT and CDR2 SNEGSKA (reference sequence). The chain's CDR3 is CSASLRRRTDTQYF. As DNA, the CDR3 is TGCAGTGCTAGTTTGCGGAGACGCACAGATACGCAGTATTTT.

The J gene is TRBJ2-5, the V gene TRBV24-1; weak D call: TRBD1 (6 bases). The CDR3 consists of 18 residues. V lost 1 base and J lost 0, with 17 bases in between. Germline CDR1 reads KGHDR; CDR2 reads SFDVKD. CDR3 loop: CATSDFATGYRNQETQYF. For the CDR3, the DNA is TGTGCCACCAGTGATTTTGCTACAGGGTACAGAAACCAAGAGACCCAGTACTTC.

The DNA of the CDR3 is TGTGCCAGCAGTCAGGGACAGAATAAAGGGTCTGAGCAAGAGACCCAGTACTTC. Protein product: CASSQGQNKGSEQETQYF. The rearrangement links TRBV27 to TRBJ2-5; 7 bases map to TRBD1. This CDR3 is 18 amino acids long. Germline CDR1 and CDR2: MNHEY and SMNVEV (reference sequence). V lost 5 bases, J lost 2 bases, and 17 bases stayed unmatched.

In this sample, this clone turned up once. This rearrangement joins TRBV3-1 (or the pseudogene TRBV3-2) to TRBJ1-3; no definite D call. The length of the CDR3 is 14 residues. From germline, CDR1 is LGHDT and CDR2 YNNKEL (reference sequence). The V end lost 4 bases, the J end lost 0 bases, and 7 bases lay between the germline ends. In DNA form, the CDR3 reads TGTGCCAGCAGCCCTACGGGCTCTGGAAACACCATATATTTT. Protein sequence: CASSPTGSGNTIYF.

The rearrangement uses TRBV5-8 and TRBJ1-1, with 9 bases identical to TRBD1. The CDR3 spans 16 residues. Germline trimming cut 4 bases from V and 1 base from J; bases unmatched to any gene: 8. CDR1 SGHTS and CDR2 YDEGEE come from the germline V gene. The CDR3, as DNA: TGTGCCAGCAGCCAGGGACAGGGAATAACGAACACTGAAGCTTTCTTT. Protein sequence: CASSQGQGITNTEAFF.

The V gene is TRBV18, the J gene TRBJ2-7; D not resolved. The CDR3 has 12 residues. The germline V and J ends were trimmed by 2 bases and 6 bases, with 8 bases remaining between them. Germline V gene lookup returns CDR1 KGHSH and CDR2 LQKENI. The CDR3, as DNA: TGTGCCAGCTCACCATCGAGTGGCGAGCAGTACTTC. It yields the protein CASSPSSGEQYF.

CDR3 bases: TGTGCCAGCAGCCTACGACAGGGTGCGGTCGGGGAGCTGTTTTTT. As protein: CASSLRQGAVGELFF. V gene TRBV7-3 combines with J gene TRBJ2-2; 7 bases line up with TRBD1. The CDR3 spans 15 residues. Germline-derived CDR1 and CDR2 are SGHTA and FQGTGA. V shed 5 bases and J 7 bases; nucleotides not matched to a gene: 10.

The rearrangement links TRBV18 to TRBJ1-2; TRBD1 aligns across 8 bases. With 4 bases clipped from V and 7 bases from J, the junction kept 5 bases outside the gene matches. Germline values: CDR1 KGHSH, CDR2 LQKENI. The CDR3 runs 13 residues. The CDR3 loop is CASSHQGAFGYTF. The CDR3 nucleotides read TGTGCCAGCTCACATCAGGGGGCATTTGGCTACACCTTC.

The chain carries TRBV27 and TRBJ2-1; no clear D. V lost 6 bases and J 5 bases, leaving 11 bases between the germline ends. From germline, CDR1 is MNHEY and CDR2 SMNVEV (reference sequence). This CDR3 spans 13 amino acids. CDR3 protein: CASRLIQDNEQFF. The CDR3 coding sequence is TGTGCCAGCAGATTAATCCAGGACAATGAGCAGTTCTTC.

The chain is built from TRBV3-1 (or the pseudogene TRBV3-2) and TRBJ2-7; D possibly corresponds to TRBD1 (6 bases). CDR1 is LGHDT, CDR2 YNNKEL, per germline (reference sequence). CDR3 length: 13 amino acids. V was shortened by 1 base and J by 6 bases, with 10 bases between the two germline ends. The CDR3 DNA reads as TGTGCCAGCAGCCAAGGGGGGCAGACCGAGCAGTACTTC. Encoded protein: CASSQGGQTEQYF.

The chain carries TRBV30 and TRBJ1-1; tentatively, D is TRBD1 (6 bases). Germline loops: CDR1 GTSNPN, CDR2 SVGIG (reference sequence). Trimming removed 4 bases from V and 4 bases from J, with 16 bases in between. The CDR3 contains 14 residues. Here the CDR3 reads CAWTFTGWATEAFF. In DNA, the CDR3 is TGTGCCTGGACCTTTACAGGGTGGGCCACTGAAGCTTTCTTT.

The rearrangement joins TRBV15 to TRBJ1-4; possible D gene TRBD1, 5 bases. V was cut by 5 bases and J by 7 bases, with 20 bases left in between. This CDR3 is built from 16 residues. CDR1 and CDR2 (germline): LNHNV, YYDKDF (reference sequence). Here the CDR3 reads CATSLSGGKTAEKLFF. In nucleotides, the CDR3 is TGTGCCACCAGCCTATCCGGGGGTAAAACCGCTGAAAAACTGTTTTTT.

The chain has TRBV19 and TRBJ2-3; 7 nucleotides align to TRBD1. The CDR3 sequence is 15 residues long. Germline CDR1 LNHDA, CDR2 SQIVND (reference sequence). V shed 6 bases, J shed 5 bases, and the junction held 11 bases outside the gene matches. CDR3 nucleotide sequence: TGTGCCAGTAGCCGCGACAGGGCGCTAGGAGATACGCAGTATTTT. As protein: CASSRDRALGDTQYF.

The chain employs TRBV10-3 and TRBJ2-3, with TRBD2 matching over 11 bases. Germline CDR1 and CDR2: ENHRY and SYGVKD. Germline trimming cut 3 bases from V and 2 bases from J; bases unmatched to any gene: 7. The CDR3 has 17 amino acids. Here the CDR3 reads CAISEIRLAGLTDTQYF. The CDR3 DNA is TGTGCCATCAGTGAAATTAGACTAGCGGGGCTCACAGATACGCAGTATTTT.

V is TRBV30 and J is TRBJ1-1, with D maybe TRBD1 (5 bases). The CDR3 runs 13 residues. CDR1 and CDR2 from the germline V gene are GTSNPN and SVGIG (reference sequence). Trimming took 2 bases from V and 2 from J, leaving 9 bases between them. In DNA, the CDR3 is TGTGCCTGGAGTTATCAGGGAAACACTGAAGCTTTCTTT. The encoded protein is CAWSYQGNTEAFF.

This chain uses TRBV5-1 with TRBJ2-2; D is possibly TRBD1 (6 bases). With 5 bases removed from V and 4 bases from J, the gap between germline ends came to 15 bases. The CDR3 has 15 amino acids. Germline V CDR1 and CDR2: SGHRS, YFSETQ. This CDR3 reads CASSLQGTPTGELFF. The CDR3 DNA reads as TGCGCCAGCAGTTTACAGGGAACCCCCACCGGGGAGCTGTTTTTT.

This clone appeared a few times. The V and J genes are TRBV11-3 and TRBJ1-6; D may be TRBD1 (5 bases). Germline CDR1 reads SGHNT; CDR2 reads YENEEA. Trimming stripped 4 bases from V and 8 bases from J, with 18 bases between. The length of the CDR3 is 16 residues. CDR3 protein: CASSSATTGGDSPLHF. Written as DNA, the CDR3 is TGTGCCAGCAGCTCGGCCACAACCGGGGGTGATTCACCCCTCCACTTT.

The chain recombines TRBV9 with TRBJ1-2; a weak D match, TRBD1 (6 bases). Germline CDR1 SGDLS, CDR2 YYNGEE. The CDR3 consists of 13 residues. V was shortened by 0 bases and J by 4 bases, with 7 bases between the two germline ends. CDR3 amino acids: CASSVGQVYGYTF. The DNA for the CDR3 is TGTGCCAGCAGCGTAGGACAGGTCTATGGCTACACCTTC.